The present T cell receptor (beta chain) was sequenced within a study of lymphopenia after photon versus proton radiotherapy. Note on this clone: The antigen remains unidentified.

Only in-frame clones appear in the TCRdb table, and some are missing; sequencing was by immunoSEQ multiplex PCR. Found here are about 61,000 clones, 70% to 90% of them singletons; the top ten hold 2% to 3%. Study-wide findings and caveats: Better survival with proton therapy was suggested as possible, not demonstrated. Larger post-nadir TCR diversity loss correlated inversely with survival in deceased patients. Under photons, naive T cells and diversity fell while effector/memory populations rose.

The sequenced sample was peripheral blood, obtained from a patient treated with photon-based radiotherapy. The receptor comes from a man aged 35 to 55 with gastric cancer.

The DNA for the CDR3 is TGTGCCAGCAGCTTAGGAGGGGACCAAGAGACCCAGTACTTC. It codes for CASSLGGDQETQYF. The chain links TRBV7-8 to TRBJ2-5, with D possibly called TRBD1 or TRBD2 (5 bases each). This CDR3 is 14 amino acids long. Germline CDR1 and CDR2: SGHVS and FQNEAQ. V was pared by 1 base and J by 0 bases, with 6 bases between.